This T cell receptor beta chain was sequenced in a study of radiation and T cells in renal cell carcinoma. Time point given: blood 2 weeks post-SBRT. Treatment in this sample: 15 Gy SBRT to primary tumor, nephrectomy 4 weeks later. Libraries were prepared by immunoSEQ multiplex PCR; TCRdb keeps only in-frame clonotypes and omits some of them. The sample records tens of thousands of clones, 65% to 90% being singletons. Sequenced material: blood, taken from a patient whose treatment included radiotherapy and nephrectomy. This clonotype was sampled from a woman aged 50 to 60 with renal cell carcinoma.

CDR3 loop: CASSSGAGNTIYF. The CDR3 DNA is TGTGCCAGCAGCTCCGGGGCTGGAAACACCATATATTTT. V and J are TRBV7-2 and TRBJ1-3, with D unresolved. Trimming shortened V by 4 bases and J by 2 bases, and 6 bases separated the two germline ends. CDR1 is SGHTA and CDR2 is FQGNSA in the germline V gene. The CDR3 covers 13 residues.